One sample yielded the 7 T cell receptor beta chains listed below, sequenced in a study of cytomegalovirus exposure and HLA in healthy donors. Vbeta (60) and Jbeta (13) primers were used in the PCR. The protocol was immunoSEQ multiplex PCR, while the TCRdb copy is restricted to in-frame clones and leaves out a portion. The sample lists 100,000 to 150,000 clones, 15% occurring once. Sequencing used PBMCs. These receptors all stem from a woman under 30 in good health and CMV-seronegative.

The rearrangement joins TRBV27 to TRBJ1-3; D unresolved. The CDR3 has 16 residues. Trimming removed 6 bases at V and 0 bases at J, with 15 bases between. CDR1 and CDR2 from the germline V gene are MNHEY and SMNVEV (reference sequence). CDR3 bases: TGTGCCAGCAGACTGGGAGGCCCCGTCTCTGGAAACACCATATATTTT. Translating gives CASRLGGPVSGNTIYF.

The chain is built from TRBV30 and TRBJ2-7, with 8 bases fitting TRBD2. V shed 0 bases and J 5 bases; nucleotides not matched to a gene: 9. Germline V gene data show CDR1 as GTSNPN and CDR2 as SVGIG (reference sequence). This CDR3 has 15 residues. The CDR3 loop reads CAWSVSGGPSDEQYF. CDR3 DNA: TGTGCCTGGAGTGTCTCGGGAGGGCCCTCTGACGAGCAGTACTTC.

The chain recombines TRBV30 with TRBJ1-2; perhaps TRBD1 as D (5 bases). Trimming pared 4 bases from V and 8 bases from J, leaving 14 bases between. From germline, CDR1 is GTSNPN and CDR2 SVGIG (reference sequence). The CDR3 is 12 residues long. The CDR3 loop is CAWIGGGGGYTF. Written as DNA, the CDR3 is TGTGCCTGGATCGGCGGGGGTGGGGGCTACACCTTC.

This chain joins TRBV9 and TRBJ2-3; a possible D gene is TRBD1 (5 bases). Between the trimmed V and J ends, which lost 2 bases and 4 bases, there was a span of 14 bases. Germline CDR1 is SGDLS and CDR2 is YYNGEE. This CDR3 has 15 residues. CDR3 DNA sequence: TGTGCCAGCAGCGTCTCAGGGTTTAGTGCAGATACGCAGTATTTT. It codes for CASSVSGFSADTQYF.

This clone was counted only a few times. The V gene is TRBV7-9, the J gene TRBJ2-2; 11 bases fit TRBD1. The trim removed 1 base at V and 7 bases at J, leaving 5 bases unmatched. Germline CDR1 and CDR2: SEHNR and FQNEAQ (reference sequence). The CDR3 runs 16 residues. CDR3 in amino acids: CASSLGGQGAVGELFF. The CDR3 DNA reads TGTGCCAGCAGCTTAGGAGGACAGGGGGCCGTCGGGGAGCTGTTTTTT.

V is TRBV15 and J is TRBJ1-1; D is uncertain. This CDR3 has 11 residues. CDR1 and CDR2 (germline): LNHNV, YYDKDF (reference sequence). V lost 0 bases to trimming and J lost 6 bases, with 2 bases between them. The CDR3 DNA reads TGTGCCACCAGCAGAGACTCTGAAGCTTTCTTT. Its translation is CATSRDSEAFF.

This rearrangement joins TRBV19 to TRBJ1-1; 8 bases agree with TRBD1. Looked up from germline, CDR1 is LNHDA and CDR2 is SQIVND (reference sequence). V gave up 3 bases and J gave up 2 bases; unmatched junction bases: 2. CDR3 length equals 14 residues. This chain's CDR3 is CASSIGQGNTEAFF. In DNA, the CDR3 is TGTGCCAGTAGTATTGGACAGGGCAACACTGAAGCTTTCTTT.